This TCR beta chain was retrieved from a study of blood T cells in healthy people across ages. Through a sample-barcoded 5' primer and a J-beta primer mix, a second PCR was run for roughly 7 to 12 cycles. MiXCR, run by TCRdb on the 5' RACE reads, gives a single entry per CDR3 protein. The top ten hold around 15% of the sample, which has about 900,000 distinct CDR3 sequences, under 50% seen once. The length of the CDR3 is 16 residues. Trimming removed 4 bases from V and 7 bases from J; junction bases left unmatched: 15. Germline loops: CDR1 SGHDT, CDR2 YYEEEE. The V gene is TRBV5-6, the J gene TRBJ1-2; 8 nucleotides match TRBD1. Sequencing was performed on blood. This receptor was identified in a man aged 25 to 45 in good health. DNA of the CDR3: TGTGCCAGCAGCGGGGCAAGACAGGGGTTCGTCGGTGGCTACACCTTC. Translating it yields CASSGARQGFVGGYTF.